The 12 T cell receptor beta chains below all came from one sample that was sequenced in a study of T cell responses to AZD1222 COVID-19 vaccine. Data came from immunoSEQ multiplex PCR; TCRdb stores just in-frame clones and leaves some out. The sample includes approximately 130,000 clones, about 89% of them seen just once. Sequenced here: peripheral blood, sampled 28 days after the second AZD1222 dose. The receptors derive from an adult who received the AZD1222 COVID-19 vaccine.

The CDR3, as DNA: TGTGCCAGTAGTGGGCAGGGACGTGGCTATGGCTACACCTTC. It translates to CASSGQGRGYGYTF. The rearrangement uses TRBV19 and TRBJ1-2; D may be TRBD1 (5 bases). This CDR3 contains 14 residues. V gave up 5 bases and J gave up 4 bases, with 14 bases separating them. Germline loops: CDR1 LNHDA, CDR2 SQIVND (reference sequence).

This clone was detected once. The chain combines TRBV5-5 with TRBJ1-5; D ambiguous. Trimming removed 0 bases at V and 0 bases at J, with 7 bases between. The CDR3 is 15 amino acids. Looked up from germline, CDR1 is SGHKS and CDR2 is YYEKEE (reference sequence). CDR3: CASSLGAYSNQPQHF. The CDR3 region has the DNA TGTGCCAGCAGCTTGGGGGCATATAGCAATCAGCCCCAGCATTTT.

Written as DNA, the CDR3 is TGTGCCAGCAGCTTAGGGTCGTCAGGTGGGAACATTCAGTACTTC. Translated, it gives CASSLGSSGGNIQYF. The rearrangement links TRBV11-3 to TRBJ2-4; D unclear. V was shortened by 1 base and J by 7 bases, with 14 bases between the two germline ends. The CDR3 spans 15 residues. CDR1 is SGHNT, CDR2 YENEEA, per germline. The whole variable domain, remainder taken from reference TRBV11-3 and TRBJ2-4, is EAGVVQSPRYKIIEKKQPVAFWCNPISGHNTLYWYLQNLGQGPELLIRYENEEAVDDSQLPKDRFSAERLKGVDSTLKIQPAELGDSAVYLCASSLGSSGGNIQYFGAGTRLSVL.

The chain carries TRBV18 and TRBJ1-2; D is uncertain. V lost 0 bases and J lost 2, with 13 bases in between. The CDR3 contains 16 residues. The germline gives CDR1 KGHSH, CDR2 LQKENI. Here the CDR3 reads CASSPPWTTRNYGYTF. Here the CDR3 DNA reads TGTGCCAGCTCACCACCGTGGACGACCAGGAACTATGGCTACACCTTC.

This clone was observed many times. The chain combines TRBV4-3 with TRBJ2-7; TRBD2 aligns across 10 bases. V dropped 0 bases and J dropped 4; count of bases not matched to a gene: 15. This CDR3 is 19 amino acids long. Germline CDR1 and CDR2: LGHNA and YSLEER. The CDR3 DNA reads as TGCGCCAGCAGCCAAGATAATCTTGAGCGGGGGGGCGTTTTTTACGAGCAGTACTTC. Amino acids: CASSQDNLERGGVFYEQYF.

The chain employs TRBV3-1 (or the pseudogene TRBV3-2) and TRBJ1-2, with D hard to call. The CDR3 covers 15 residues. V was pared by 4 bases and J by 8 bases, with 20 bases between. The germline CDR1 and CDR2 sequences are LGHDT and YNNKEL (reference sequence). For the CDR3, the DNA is TGTGCCAGCAGCCCTAATTCCTGGCCGTCAGGCGGCTACACCTTC. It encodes CASSPNSWPSGGYTF.

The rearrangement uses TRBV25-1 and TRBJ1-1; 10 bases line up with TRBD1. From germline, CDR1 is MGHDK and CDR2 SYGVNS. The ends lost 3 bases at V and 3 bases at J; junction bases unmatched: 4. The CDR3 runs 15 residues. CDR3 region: CASSDPTGGYTEAFF. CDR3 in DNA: TGTGCCAGCAGTGATCCGACAGGGGGCTACACTGAAGCTTTCTTT. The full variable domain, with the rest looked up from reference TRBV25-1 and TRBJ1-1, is EADIYQTPRYLVIGTGKKITLECSQTMGHDKMYWYQQDPGMELHLIHYSYGVNSTEKGDLSSESTVSRIRTEHFPLTLESARPSHTSQYLCASSDPTGGYTEAFFGQGTRLTVV.

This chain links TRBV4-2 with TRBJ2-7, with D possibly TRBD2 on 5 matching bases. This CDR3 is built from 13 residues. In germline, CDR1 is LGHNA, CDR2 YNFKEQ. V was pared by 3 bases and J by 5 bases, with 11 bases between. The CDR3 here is CASSQGVRHEQYF. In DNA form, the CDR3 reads TGTGCCAGCAGCCAGGGAGTTCGCCACGAGCAGTACTTC.

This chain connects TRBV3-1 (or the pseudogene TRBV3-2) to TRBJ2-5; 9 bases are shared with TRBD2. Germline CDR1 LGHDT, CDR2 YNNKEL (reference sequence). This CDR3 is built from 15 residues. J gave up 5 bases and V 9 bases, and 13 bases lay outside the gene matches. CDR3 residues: CASKRAGGLLETQYF. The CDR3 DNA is TGTGCCAGTAAGCGGGCGGGGGGGCTTCTTGAGACCCAGTACTTC.

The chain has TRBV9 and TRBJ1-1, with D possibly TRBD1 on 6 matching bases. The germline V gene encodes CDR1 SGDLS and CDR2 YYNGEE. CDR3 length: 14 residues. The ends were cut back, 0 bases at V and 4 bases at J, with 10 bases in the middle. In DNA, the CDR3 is TGTGCCAGCAGCGTAGAGGGGGAGGGCACTGAAGCTTTCTTT. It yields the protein CASSVEGEGTEAFF.

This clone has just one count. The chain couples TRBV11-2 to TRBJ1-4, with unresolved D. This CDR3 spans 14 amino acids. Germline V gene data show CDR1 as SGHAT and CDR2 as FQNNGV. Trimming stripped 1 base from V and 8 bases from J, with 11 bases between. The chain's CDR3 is CASSLGPHSEKLFF. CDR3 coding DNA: TGTGCCAGCAGCTTAGGACCGCACAGCGAAAAACTGTTTTTT. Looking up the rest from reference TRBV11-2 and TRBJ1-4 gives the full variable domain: EAGVAQSPRYKIIEKRQSVAFWCNPISGHATLYWYQQILGQGPKLLIQFQNNGVVDDSQLPKDRFSAERLKGVDSTLKIQPAKLEDSAVYLCASSLGPHSEKLFFGSGTQLSVL.

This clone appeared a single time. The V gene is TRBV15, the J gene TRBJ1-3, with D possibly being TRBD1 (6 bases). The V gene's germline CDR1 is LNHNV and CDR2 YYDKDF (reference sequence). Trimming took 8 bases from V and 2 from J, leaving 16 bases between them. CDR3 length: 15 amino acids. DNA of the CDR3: TGTGCCACCCGCCGGGGAGGGGGTACTGGAAACACCATATATTTT. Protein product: CATRRGGGTGNTIYF.